This TCR beta chain was sequenced in a study of CD8 T cells in ankylosing spondylitis. V was clipped by 4 bases and J by 3 bases; unmatched bases: 5. Germline values: CDR1 SEHNR, CDR2 FQNEAQ (reference sequence). The length of the CDR3 is 15 residues. This clonotype was found a few times. What it recognizes is unknown. Notes on the study in general: Seemingly distinctive of ankylosing spondylitis blood was a TCR beta motif formed by eight highly homologous variants. According to the report, clones linked to the disease were significantly enriched in matched synovial fluid samples taken from ankylosing spondylitis patients. A CD8+ phenotype characterized the disease-linked clones, which were relatively rare in peripheral blood.

Construction of TCR beta libraries was performed using quantitative 5'-RACE with molecular barcodes. TCRdb independently ran MiXCR on the 5' RACE reads; one entry per CDR3 protein. The sample has about 89,000 distinct CDR3 sequences, under 30% seen once. The receptor comes from a male donor with ankylosing spondylitis or in good health (not recorded which). The rearrangement uses TRBV7-9 and TRBJ2-1, with TRBD1 matching over 8 bases. The sequencing sample was made of blood, either unsorted or a sorted T cell fraction (not recorded which). CDR3 bases: TGTGCCAGCAGCTCACAGGACAGGGTCTACAATGAGCAGTTCTTC. Translation: CASSSQDRVYNEQFF.